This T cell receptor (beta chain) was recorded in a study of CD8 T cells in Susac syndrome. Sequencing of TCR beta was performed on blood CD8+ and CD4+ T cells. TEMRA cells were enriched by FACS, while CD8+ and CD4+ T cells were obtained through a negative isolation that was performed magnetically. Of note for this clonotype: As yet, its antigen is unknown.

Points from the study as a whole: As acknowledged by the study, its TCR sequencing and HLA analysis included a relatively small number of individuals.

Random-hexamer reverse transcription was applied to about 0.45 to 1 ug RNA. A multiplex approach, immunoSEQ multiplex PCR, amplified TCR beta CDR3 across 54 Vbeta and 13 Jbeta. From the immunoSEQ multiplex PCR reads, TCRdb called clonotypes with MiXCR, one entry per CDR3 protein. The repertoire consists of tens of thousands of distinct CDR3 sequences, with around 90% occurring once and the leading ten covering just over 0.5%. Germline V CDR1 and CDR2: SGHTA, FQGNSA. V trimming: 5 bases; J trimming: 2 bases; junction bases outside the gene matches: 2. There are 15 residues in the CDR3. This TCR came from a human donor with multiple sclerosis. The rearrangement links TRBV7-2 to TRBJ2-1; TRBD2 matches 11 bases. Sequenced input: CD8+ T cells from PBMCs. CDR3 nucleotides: TGTGCCAGCAGCCAGGGACTAGCGGCCTACAATGAGCAGTTCTTC. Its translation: CASSQGLAAYNEQFF.